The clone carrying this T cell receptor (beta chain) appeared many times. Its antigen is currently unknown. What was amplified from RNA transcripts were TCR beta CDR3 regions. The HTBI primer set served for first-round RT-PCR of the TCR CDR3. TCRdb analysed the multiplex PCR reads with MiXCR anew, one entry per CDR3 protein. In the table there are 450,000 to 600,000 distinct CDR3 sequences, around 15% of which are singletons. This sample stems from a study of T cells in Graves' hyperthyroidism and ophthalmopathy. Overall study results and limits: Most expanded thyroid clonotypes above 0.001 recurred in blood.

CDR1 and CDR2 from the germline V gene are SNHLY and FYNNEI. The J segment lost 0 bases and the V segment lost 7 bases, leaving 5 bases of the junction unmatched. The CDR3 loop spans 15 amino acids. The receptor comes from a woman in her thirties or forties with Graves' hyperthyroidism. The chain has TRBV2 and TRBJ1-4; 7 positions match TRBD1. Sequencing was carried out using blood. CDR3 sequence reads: CASKGTAATNEKLFF. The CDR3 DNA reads TGTGCCAGCAAAGGGACAGCCGCAACTAATGAAAAACTGTTTTTT.